This is a list of T cell receptor beta chains from one sample in a study of T-cell reconstitution after alpha-beta-depleted transplantation in children. MiXCR, applied by TCRdb to the PCR reads, yields one record per CDR3 protein. The table has roughly 240,000 distinct CDR3 sequences, just under 8.5% seen once. Specimen: PBMCs, mostly from graft donor cells, collected 180 days after TCRalphabeta/CD19-depleted stem cell transplant. These receptors came from a male patient younger than 18 who had a stem cell transplant for acute lymphoblastic leukemia, so the T cells may come from the graft donor. The CDR3 runs from the conserved cysteine through the conserved F or W. D genes are given only for firm matches. The size of a clone is reported for some rows only, either as once, few or many, or as a class for expanded clones.

V gene: TRBV5-1
clone size: NA
J gene: TRBJ1-1
D gene: NA
CDR3 protein: CAISFVLGGMNTEAFF
CDR3 DNA: TGCGCCATCAGCTTCGTATTGGGAGGCATGAACACTGAAGCTTTCTTT

V gene: TRBV5-1
clone size: many
J gene: TRBJ2-1
D gene: TRBD2
CDR3 protein: CASRPSGSSYNEQFF
CDR3 DNA: TGCGCCAGCAGACCAAGCGGGAGCTCCTACAATGAGCAGTTCTTC

V gene: TRBV9
clone size: many
J gene: TRBJ2-7
D gene: TRBD2
CDR3 protein: CASSVGPLAGQGYEQYF
CDR3 DNA: TGTGCCAGCAGCGTAGGTCCTCTAGCGGGGCAAGGCTACGAGCAGTACTTC

V gene: TRBV5-1
clone size: many
J gene: TRBJ1-2
D gene: TRBD1
CDR3 protein: CASSPGTGVWNYGYTF
CDR3 DNA: TGCGCCAGCAGCCCCGGGACAGGGGTATGGAACTATGGCTACACCTTC

V gene: TRBV4-2
clone size: many
J gene: TRBJ1-5
D gene: NA
CDR3 protein: CASSQGETRLNQPQHF
CDR3 DNA: TGTGCCAGCAGCCAAGGGGAAACAAGGCTCAATCAGCCCCAGCATTTT

V gene: TRBV19
clone size: NA
J gene: TRBJ1-1
D gene: NA
CDR3 protein: CASSFRWNTEAFF
CDR3 DNA: TGTGCCAGTAGTTTCAGGTGGAACACTGAAGCTTTCTTT

V gene: TRBV6-5
clone size: many
J gene: TRBJ1-2
D gene: NA
CDR3 protein: CASSYSIYSDKYGYTF
CDR3 DNA: TGTGCCAGCAGTTACTCGATTTATAGTGACAAATATGGCTACACCTTC

V gene: TRBV29-1
clone size: many
J gene: TRBJ2-7
D gene: TRBD1
CDR3 protein: CSVAGRQGLPYEQYF
CDR3 DNA: TGCAGCGTTGCCGGGCGACAGGGGCTCCCCTACGAGCAGTACTTC

V gene: TRBV19
clone size: NA
J gene: TRBJ2-7
D gene: NA
CDR3 protein: CASRSTESSYDQYF
CDR3 DNA: TGTGCCAGTAGGTCGACAGAGAGCTCCTACGACCAGTACTTC

V gene: TRBV7-7
clone size: many
J gene: TRBJ2-1
D gene: NA
CDR3 protein: CASSLAGSYEQFF
CDR3 DNA: TGTGCCAGCAGCTTAGCCGGGAGCTATGAGCAGTTCTTC

V gene: TRBV12-3/TRBV12-4
clone size: many
J gene: TRBJ1-5
D gene: TRBD1
CDR3 protein: CASSSGQGWEPQHF
CDR3 DNA: TGTGCCAGCAGTTCCGGACAGGGGTGGGAGCCCCAGCATTTT

V gene: TRBV12-3/TRBV12-4
clone size: many
J gene: TRBJ1-1
D gene: TRBD1
CDR3 protein: CASSWGTGMNTEAFF
CDR3 DNA: TGTGCCAGCAGTTGGGGGACAGGGATGAACACTGAAGCTTTCTTT

V gene: TRBV14
clone size: many
J gene: TRBJ2-7
D gene: TRBD2
CDR3 protein: CASSPSLAEVPYEQYF
CDR3 DNA: TGTGCCAGCAGCCCCTCCCTAGCGGAGGTTCCTTACGAGCAGTACTTC

V gene: TRBV5-1
clone size: many
J gene: TRBJ2-1
D gene: TRBD2
CDR3 protein: CASSPTSGRALPNNEQFF
CDR3 DNA: TGCGCCAGCAGCCCCACTAGCGGGAGGGCCCTCCCAAACAATGAGCAGTTCTTC

V gene: TRBV7-2
clone size: many
J gene: TRBJ1-2
D gene: TRBD1
CDR3 protein: CASSLGGQGVMRYGYTF
CDR3 DNA: TGTGCCAGCAGCTTAGGGGGACAGGGTGTTATGCGCTATGGCTACACCTTC

V gene: TRBV20-1
clone size: many
J gene: TRBJ1-5
D gene: NA
CDR3 protein: CSARGGVYNQPQHF
CDR3 DNA: TGCAGTGCTAGAGGAGGGGTTTACAATCAGCCCCAGCATTTT

V gene: TRBV29-1
clone size: many
J gene: TRBJ1-2
D gene: TRBD1
CDR3 protein: CSLGTGRRGYTF
CDR3 DNA: TGCAGCCTCGGGACAGGGCGAAGAGGCTACACCTTC

V gene: TRBV20-1
clone size: many
J gene: TRBJ2-3
D gene: TRBD2
CDR3 protein: CSARVAGAPNTDTQYF
CDR3 DNA: TGCAGTGCTAGAGTAGCGGGGGCCCCAAACACAGATACGCAGTATTTT

V gene: TRBV6-2/TRBV6-3
clone size: many
J gene: TRBJ1-2
D gene: TRBD1
CDR3 protein: CASTYGGRGYGYTF
CDR3 DNA: TGTGCCAGCACCTACGGAGGCAGGGGGTATGGCTACACCTTC

V gene: TRBV24-1
clone size: many
J gene: TRBJ2-2
D gene: NA
CDR3 protein: CATSKGAYGTGELFF
CDR3 DNA: TGTGCCACCAGTAAAGGGGCTTACGGGACCGGGGAGCTGTTTTTT

V gene: TRBV28
clone size: many
J gene: TRBJ2-1
D gene: NA
CDR3 protein: CASVTLGRNEQFF
CDR3 DNA: TGTGCCAGCGTGACCCTCGGTAGGAATGAGCAGTTCTTC

V gene: TRBV29-1
clone size: many
J gene: TRBJ1-1
D gene: NA
CDR3 protein: CSVRNTEAFF
CDR3 DNA: TGCAGCGTCCGGAACACTGAAGCTTTCTTT

V gene: TRBV18
clone size: NA
J gene: TRBJ1-2
D gene: NA
CDR3 protein: CASSPRRTVYGYTF
CDR3 DNA: TGTGCCAGCTCACCCCGAAGGACAGTCTATGGCTACACCTTC

V gene: TRBV7-8
clone size: many
J gene: TRBJ2-1
D gene: TRBD2
CDR3 protein: CASSLARLAGEYYYNEQFF
CDR3 DNA: TGTGCCAGCAGCTTAGCGAGACTAGCGGGAGAATACTACTACAATGAGCAGTTCTTC

V gene: TRBV18
clone size: many
J gene: TRBJ1-3
D gene: TRBD1
CDR3 protein: CASSPTRTGSSGNTIYF
CDR3 DNA: TGTGCCAGCTCACCTACCCGGACAGGGAGCTCTGGAAACACCATATATTTT

V gene: TRBV5-1
clone size: many
J gene: TRBJ2-7
D gene: NA
CDR3 protein: CASSLADRVEGEQYF
CDR3 DNA: TGCGCCAGCAGCTTGGCTGATAGGGTGGAAGGGGAGCAGTACTTC

V gene: TRBV6-1
clone size: many
J gene: TRBJ2-7
D gene: NA
CDR3 protein: CASSPARTYYEQYF
CDR3 DNA: TGTGCCAGCAGCCCCGCACGCACTTACTACGAGCAGTACTTC

V gene: TRBV13
clone size: many
J gene: TRBJ2-3
D gene: TRBD1
CDR3 protein: CASSLRDRGWTDTQYF
CDR3 DNA: TGTGCCAGCAGCTTACGGGACAGGGGGTGGACAGATACGCAGTATTTT

V gene: TRBV5-6
clone size: many
J gene: TRBJ2-3
D gene: TRBD2
CDR3 protein: CASSLIAGGRSTQYF
CDR3 DNA: TGTGCCAGCAGCTTAATAGCGGGGGGGCGGTCTACGCAGTATTTT

V gene: TRBV12-3/TRBV12-4
clone size: many
J gene: TRBJ2-5
D gene: NA
CDR3 protein: CASSLARAQETQYF
CDR3 DNA: TGTGCCAGCAGTTTAGCCAGGGCTCAAGAGACCCAGTACTTC

V gene: TRBV5-5
clone size: few
J gene: TRBJ1-3
D gene: NA
CDR3 protein: CASSLGGLFGNTIYF
CDR3 DNA: TGTGCCAGCAGCTTGGGAGGGCTATTCGGAAACACCATATATTTT

V gene: TRBV19
clone size: many
J gene: TRBJ2-2
D gene: NA
CDR3 protein: CASSFRGYGGELFF
CDR3 DNA: TGTGCCAGTAGTTTTAGGGGATACGGCGGGGAGCTGTTTTTT

V gene: TRBV12-3/TRBV12-4
clone size: few
J gene: TRBJ2-1
D gene: TRBD1
CDR3 protein: CASISKGQRLSSYNEQFF
CDR3 DNA: TGTGCCAGCATCTCAAAGGGACAGCGCCTTAGCTCCTACAATGAGCAGTTCTTC

V gene: TRBV7-2
clone size: many
J gene: TRBJ2-3
D gene: NA
CDR3 protein: CASSSSLQYF
CDR3 DNA: TGTGCCAGCAGCTCTTCCTTACAGTATTTT

V gene: TRBV4-2
clone size: many
J gene: TRBJ1-1
D gene: NA
CDR3 protein: CASSQDGLLNTEAFF
CDR3 DNA: TGTGCCAGCAGCCAAGACGGGCTTCTGAACACTGAAGCTTTCTTT